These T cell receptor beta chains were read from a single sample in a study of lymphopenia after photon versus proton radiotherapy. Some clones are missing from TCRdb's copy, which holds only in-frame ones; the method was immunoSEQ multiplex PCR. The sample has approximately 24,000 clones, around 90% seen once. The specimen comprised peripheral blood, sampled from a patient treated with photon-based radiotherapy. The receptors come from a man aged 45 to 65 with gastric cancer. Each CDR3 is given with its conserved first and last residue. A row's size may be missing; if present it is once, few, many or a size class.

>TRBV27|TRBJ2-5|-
CASSFRGRETQYF
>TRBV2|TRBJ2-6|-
CASRAGTGASGANVLTF
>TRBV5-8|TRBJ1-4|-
CASSLTGRTNEKLFF
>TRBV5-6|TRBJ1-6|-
CASSLPQVNSPLHF
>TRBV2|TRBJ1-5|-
CASSGQGSGQPQHF
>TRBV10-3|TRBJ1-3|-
CAISDDIVGNTIYF
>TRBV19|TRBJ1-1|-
CASIRFGTEAFF
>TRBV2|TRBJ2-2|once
CASRAGLNTGELFF
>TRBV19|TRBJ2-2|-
CASSIGLAKTGELFF
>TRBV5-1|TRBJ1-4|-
CASSPTGVGEKLFF
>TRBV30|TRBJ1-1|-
CAWAFSGTGDTEAFF
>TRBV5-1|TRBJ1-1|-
CASSSHTEAFF
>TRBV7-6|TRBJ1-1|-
CASSLGGTGPGAEAFF
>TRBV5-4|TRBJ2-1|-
CASSFAGLPYNEQFF
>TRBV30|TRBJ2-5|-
CAWTDGAYQETQYF
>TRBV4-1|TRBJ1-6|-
CASSRPTGNSPLHF
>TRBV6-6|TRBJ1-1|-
CASRPGQPEAFF
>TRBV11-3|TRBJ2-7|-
CASSLEGRGEQYF
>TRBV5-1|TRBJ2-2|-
CASSAYRGSGELFF
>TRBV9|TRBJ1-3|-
CASSVAGRVDTIYF
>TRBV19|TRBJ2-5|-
CASSGTPKETQYF
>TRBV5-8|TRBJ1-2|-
CASSFRDREDYGYTF